This TCR beta chain was recorded in a study of blood T cell repertoires in COVID-19. In the study overall: Sites in the United States, Italy and Spain provided acute and convalescent COVID-19 samples. Nucleic acid was either cDNA or gDNA, and it came from T cells, B-cell-depleted T cells, or PBMCs.

In the source study's methods: Quantification of nucleated cells was approximated via reference gene primer amplification. Produced via immunoSEQ multiplex PCR; TCRdb's table is partial and in-frame only. D and trimming were read from the DNA, whereas the V and J calls and clone size are those reported in that table. The profile shows 75,000 to 95,000 clones, 80% to 85% of them singletons. Concerning this clone itself: Germline is not matched at one junction end, which may reflect a read error.

Germline V CDR1 and CDR2: KGHSH, LQKENI. The CDR3 is 13 amino acids. The chain carries TRBV18 and TRBJ2-7; maybe TRBD2 (6 bases). Sequencing was done on a sample of peripheral blood. This sequence originates from a human donor in a cohort sampled during active COVID-19. In DNA, the CDR3 is TGTGCCAGCTCACCTGAAAGGAGGAGGGATATCAGCTTC. As protein: CASSPERRRDISF.